These T cell receptor beta chains were read from a single sample in a study of T cells in Graves' hyperthyroidism and ophthalmopathy. TCRdb reprocessed the multiplex PCR reads with MiXCR, giving one entry per CDR3 protein. The sample yields a few hundred thousand distinct CDR3 sequences, 20% to 25% seen once. The specimen was blood. The receptors come from a man aged 30 to 39 with Graves' ophthalmopathy. The CDR3 runs from the conserved cysteine through the conserved F or W. D genes are given only for firm matches. Only some rows state a clone size, as once, few, many or a class for expanded clones.

clone size,D gene,J gene,V gene,CDR3 DNA,CDR3 protein
-,-,TRBJ2-7,TRBV5-1,TGCGCCAGCACCCCCGGGGGAGCGTGGGAGCAGTACTTC,CASTPGGAWEQYF
few,TRBD2,TRBJ2-1,TRBV6-5,TGTGCCAGCAGTTACTCGACGGGAGGGAAAAGTGGTGAGCAGTTCTTC,CASSYSTGGKSGEQFF
-,TRBD1,TRBJ1-3,TRBV15,TGTGCCACCAAGGGGGACAGGGTATCTGGCGGGGGAGACACCATATATTTT,CATKGDRVSGGGDTIYF
few,TRBD1,TRBJ2-5,TRBV18,TGTGCCAGCTCACCAGGGACAGGGGGCCAAGAGACCCAGTACTTC,CASSPGTGGQETQYF
-,-,TRBJ1-4,TRBV7-2,TGTGCCAGCAGCCGGGCCTTTAATGAAAAACTGTTTTTT,CASSRAFNEKLFF
many,TRBD1,TRBJ2-1,TRBV27,TGTGCCAGCAGTCTCAGGGGGCTTTCCTACAATGAGCAGTTCTTC,CASSLRGLSYNEQFF
-,-,TRBJ1-5,TRBV27,TGTGCCAGCAGTTTACTCTTTACCGGCAATCAGCCCCAGCATTTT,CASSLLFTGNQPQHF
-,-,TRBJ1-2,TRBV5-1,TGCGCCAGCAGCTGGGCTAATTCATCCCAGGGGACTTATGGCTACACCTTC,CASSWANSSQGTYGYTF
-,-,TRBJ2-2,TRBV6-5,TGTGCCAGCAGTTACTCAGGAGCCACCGGGGAGCTGCTTTTT,CASSYSGATGELLF
-,TRBD2,TRBJ2-1,TRBV7-9,TGTGCCAGCAGCTCCTCTAGCGGGAGAGGTTACGATGAGCAGTTCTTC,CASSSSSGRGYDEQFF
-,TRBD2,TRBJ2-1,TRBV5-4,TGTGCCAGCAGCTCCCGACTAGCCGCTTTCAATGAGCAGTTCTTC,CASSSRLAAFNEQFF
many,-,TRBJ1-4,TRBV11-2,TGTGCCAGCAGCTTAGGGCGGACCGAGAATGAAAAACTGTTTTTT,CASSLGRTENEKLFF
few,-,TRBJ2-1,TRBV12-5,TGTGCTAGTGGTTTAAACAGGGTGAATGAGCAGTTCTTC,CASGLNRVNEQFF
-,-,TRBJ1-4,TRBV4-2,TGTGCCAGCAGCCAAGAGGGGGGGGAAAAACTGTTTTTT,CASSQEGGEKLFF
-,-,TRBJ1-5,TRBV19,TGTGCCAGTAGTATTTTAGGGGATCAGCCCCAGCATTTT,CASSILGDQPQHF
few,-,TRBJ2-1,TRBV28,TGTGCCAGCAGACCCCTTGACGGAGAGAATGAGCAGTTCTTC,CASRPLDGENEQFF
-,TRBD2,TRBJ2-1,TRBV19,TGTGCCAGTACTCTAGCGGGAGGGCCATGGGAGCAGTTCTTC,CASTLAGGPWEQFF
-,TRBD1,TRBJ2-2,TRBV20-1,TGCAGTGCCAAGTGGGGGACAGCGAACACCGGGGAGCTGTTTTTT,CSAKWGTANTGELFF
-,-,TRBJ2-1,TRBV7-6,TGTGCCAGCAGCTTAGAAGAGTTGAGTCCCTACAATGAGCAGTTCTTC,CASSLEELSPYNEQFF
-,-,TRBJ1-4,TRBV11-3,TGTGCCAGCAGCTCTGGGACCAACGGGTTTAATGAAGAACTGTTTTTT,CASSSGTNGFNEELFF
many,-,TRBJ2-1,TRBV5-1,TGCGCCAGCAGCTTGACGAAAGCTAGCAGCATCCCCAATGAGCAGTTCTTC,CASSLTKASSIPNEQFF
many,-,TRBJ2-7,TRBV3-1,TGTGCCAGCAGCCAAGGAACTAGCAAGTTCTACGAGCAGTACTTC,CASSQGTSKFYEQYF
many,-,TRBJ1-4,TRBV5-1,TGCGCCAGCAGCTTGGGGTCGGCCTTTAGTGAAAAACTGTTTTTT,CASSLGSAFSEKLFF
-,-,TRBJ2-5,TRBV20-1,TGCAGTGCTAGGGTGGTAGCGGAAGAGACCCAGTACTTC,CSARVVAEETQYF
once,-,TRBJ2-7,TRBV28,TGTGCCAGCAGTTTAGGTCTCAGGGGTTACAAGCAGTACTTC,CASSLGLRGYKQYF
few,-,TRBJ2-7,TRBV20-1,TGCAGTGCCCTTAACCCGGGACAGGGGGGACTAGCGGCTTCCTACGAGCAGTACTTC,CSALNPGQGGLAASYEQYF
many,-,TRBJ1-2,TRBV12-3/TRBV12-4,TGTGCCAGCACCGCGACAGAACTCTATGGCTACACCTTC,CASTATELYGYTF
-,-,TRBJ2-2,TRBV29-1,TGCAGCGTTGCCCGGGCGAACACCGGGGAGCTGTTTTTT,CSVARANTGELFF
many,-,TRBJ2-7,TRBV18,TGTGCCAGCTCACCAAACGACAGCGGCGAGCAGTACTTC,CASSPNDSGEQYF
-,-,TRBJ2-3,TRBV9,TGTGCCAGCAGCGGCCGGGGAAGCACAGATACGCAGTATTTT,CASSGRGSTDTQYF
many,-,TRBJ2-1,TRBV12-3/TRBV12-4,TGTGCCAGCAGTTACCCCAGGGGCAATGAGCAGTTCTTC,CASSYPRGNEQFF
-,-,TRBJ1-2,TRBV20-1,TGCAGTGCTAGAGTTCTGGGCACTAACTATGGCTACACCTTC,CSARVLGTNYGYTF
once,-,TRBJ1-1,TRBV9,TGTGCCAGCAGCGTAGGGGGTGAGAACACTGAAGCTTTCTTT,CASSVGGENTEAFF
few,TRBD1,TRBJ2-2,TRBV5-1,TGCGCCAGCAGCTTTCGGACAGGGAACACCGGGGAGCTGTTTTTT,CASSFRTGNTGELFF
few,TRBD2,TRBJ2-1,TRBV9,TGTGCCAGCAGAGACGGGACTAGCGGGTACAATGAGCAGTTCTTC,CASRDGTSGYNEQFF
-,TRBD2,TRBJ2-7,TRBV20-1,TGCAGTGCTAGCGGCGGACTAGCGGGAGCTAGTTACGAGCAGTACTTC,CSASGGLAGASYEQYF
-,-,TRBJ1-5,TRBV27,TGTGCCAGCAGCCCAACACATGGGCCCAGGAGCAATCAGCCCCAGCATTTT,CASSPTHGPRSNQPQHF
-,-,TRBJ2-7,TRBV11-2,TGTGCCAGCACTACGAACTGGAGTTTGGGCGAGCAGTACTTC,CASTTNWSLGEQYF
-,-,TRBJ1-6,TRBV11-2,TGTGCCAGCAGCCCTTATGTGCAGGGGTATAATTCACCCCTCCACTTT,CASSPYVQGYNSPLHF
many,-,TRBJ1-4,TRBV2,TGTGCCAGCAGTTCAGACCGGGACGGTGGCGAAAAACTGTTTTTT,CASSSDRDGGEKLFF
few,-,TRBJ1-4,TRBV11-1,TGTGCCAGCAGCTTGGTAAAGGGAGGGGTTGAAAAACTGTTTTTT,CASSLVKGGVEKLFF
-,-,TRBJ2-2,TRBV7-7,TGTGCTAGCAGCCGGACACAAGGCGGGGAGCTGTTTTTT,CASSRTQGGELFF
-,TRBD2,TRBJ2-1,TRBV10-3,TGTGCCACCTTACTAGCGGGAGCGAATGAGCAGTTCTTC,CATLLAGANEQFF
few,TRBD2,TRBJ2-7,TRBV12-3/TRBV12-4,TGTGCCAGCAGTTTATGGGGGAGGGTTAACTACGAGCAGTACTTC,CASSLWGRVNYEQYF
-,-,TRBJ1-4,TRBV6-1,TGTGCCAGCAGTGGCCAAAAGAAGAAAAAACTGTTTTTT,CASSGQKKKKLFF
once,TRBD2,TRBJ2-1,TRBV6-1,TGTGCCAGCAGTGAAGCCTGGAGCGGGAGGTTTTACAATGAGCAGTTCTTC,CASSEAWSGRFYNEQFF
-,-,TRBJ1-5,TRBV10-3,TGTGCCATCAGTGGGGCGCACGGGGAGGTCAATCAGCCCCAGCATTTT,CAISGAHGEVNQPQHF
many,-,TRBJ1-5,TRBV28,TGTGCCAGCAGTTTAAGGTCAGGGGCAAATCAGCCCCAGCATTTT,CASSLRSGANQPQHF
-,TRBD2,TRBJ2-1,TRBV3-1,TGTGCCAGCAGCCAAGATCAAGCGGGAGCCGGCTACAATGAGCAGTTCTTC,CASSQDQAGAGYNEQFF
few,TRBD2,TRBJ2-3,TRBV20-1,TGCAGTGCTAGATCGGGAGGGCCAGCGGATACGCAGTATTTT,CSARSGGPADTQYF
many,TRBD2,TRBJ2-1,TRBV6-2/TRBV6-3,TGTGCCAGCAGTTACCCGGGACTAGCGGCAGGAGTTGAGCAGTTCTTC,CASSYPGLAAGVEQFF
many,TRBD2,TRBJ2-1,TRBV3-1,TGTGCCAGCAGCCAAAGGGCGGGAGCGGCCAATGAGCAGTTCTTC,CASSQRAGAANEQFF
few,TRBD1,TRBJ2-7,TRBV18,TGTGCCAGCTCACCCGCAGGGGGCGGGTACGAGCAGTACTTC,CASSPAGGGYEQYF